This TCR beta chain was recorded in a study of blood T cell repertoires in COVID-19. Libraries were prepared by immunoSEQ multiplex PCR; TCRdb keeps only in-frame clonotypes and omits some of them. In the table there are under 500,000 clones, roughly nine tenths of which are singletons. The CDR3 covers 14 residues. The V end was cut by 10 bases, the J end by 0 bases, with 13 bases between. Germline-derived CDR1 and CDR2 are SNHLY and FYNNEI. This sequence joins TRBV2 and TRBJ2-1; a possible D gene is TRBD2 (5 bases). The sequencing sample was made of PBMCs or T cells enriched from blood (not recorded which). This clonotype was sampled from a woman aged 18-30 years with acute COVID-19. Written as DNA, the CDR3 is TGTGCCAACGGACTGATAAGCTCCTACAATGAGCAGTTCTTC. It codes for CANGLISSYNEQFF. Full variable domain (rest looked up from reference TRBV2 and TRBJ2-1): EPEVTQTPSHQVTQMGQEVILRCVPISNHLYFYWYRQILGQKVEFLVSFYNNEISEKSEIFDDQFSVERPDGSNFTLKIRSTKLEDSAMYFCANGLISSYNEQFFGPGTRLTVL.